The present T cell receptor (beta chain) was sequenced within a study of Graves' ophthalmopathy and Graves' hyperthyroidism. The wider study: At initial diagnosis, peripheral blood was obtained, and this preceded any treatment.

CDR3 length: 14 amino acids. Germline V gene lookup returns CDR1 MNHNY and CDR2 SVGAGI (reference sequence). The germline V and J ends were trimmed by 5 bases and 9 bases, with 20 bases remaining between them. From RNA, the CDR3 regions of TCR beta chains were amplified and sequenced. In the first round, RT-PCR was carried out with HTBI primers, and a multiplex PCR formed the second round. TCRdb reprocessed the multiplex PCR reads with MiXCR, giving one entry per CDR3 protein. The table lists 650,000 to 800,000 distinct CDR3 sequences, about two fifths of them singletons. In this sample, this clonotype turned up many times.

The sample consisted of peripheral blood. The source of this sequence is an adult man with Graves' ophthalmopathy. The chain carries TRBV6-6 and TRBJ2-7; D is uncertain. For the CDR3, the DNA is TGTGCCAGCAGTGACGGTGGGCGCAAGGGCGGGCAGTACTTC. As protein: CASSDGGRKGGQYF.